Below, one TCR beta chain is given with its context. Its antigen has not been determined. Base quality data are lacking; no much larger clone is found one base away. Donors formed part of the validation cohort, which comprised 120 subjects and was distinct from the first cohort of several hundred subjects. Libraries were prepared through the immunoSEQ multiplex PCR assay. As for the original processing: A statistical classification framework was built to diagnose cytomegalovirus status from the catalog of TCR beta chain sequences. This immuneACCESS table, as held by TCRdb, lists in-frame sequences with V and J called but not all clones. Of the missing ones, under half trace to an unresolved V gene in checked studies; the others have no known cause. V, J and clone size reflect that table, while D and trimming were determined from the DNA. The sample profile shows 150,000 to 250,000 clones; about 81% of them were found once. 1% to 1.5% of the sample is taken by the ten largest.

The data stem from a study of cytomegalovirus exposure and HLA in healthy donors (TCRdb year 2017). Turning to the overall study: According to a later analysis, one platform produced both the roughly 130 validation repertoires and the roughly 660 repertoires of the first cohort. The study aimed to test whether signatures of past pathogen exposure could be identified by cataloging public T cell receptors. Besides the first cohort of roughly 700 subjects, a separate validation cohort made up of roughly 120 different subjects was used. To predict cytomegalovirus infection status, the study brought together high-throughput TCR immunosequencing, statistical association of individual TCRs with disease status, and machine learning. Findings and caveats that apply to the study as a whole: Cytomegalovirus status was reported to be diagnosed by the classifier with high specificity and sensitivity in both the original and validation cohorts. The study gave a list of about 170 TCR beta chains associated with cytomegalovirus. Subsequent analysis determined that TCRs grouped into clusters in the first cohort also showed a tendency toward co-occurrence across the 90 to 150 validation repertoires, and 94% of cluster scores exceeded 0. A later analysis lacked HLA typing for the validation cohort, so it scored co-occurrence in that cohort across all 110 or so repertoires. In vitro tests confirmed that a few of the cytomegalovirus-associated TCR beta chains recognize cytomegalovirus antigens. The authors suggested that the approach could potentially be generalized to other disease states and immunological phenotypes. Across donors, most TCR sequences were observed very rarely, whereas some public TCRs were present in many individuals.

Trimming at the junction amounts to 2 bases on V and 6 bases on J, and the germline ends lie 7 bases apart. Taken from the germline V gene, the CDR1 and CDR2 loops are MNHEY and SVGAGI. The CDR3 contains 13 residues, cysteine and phenylalanine counted. Kept here is only the CDR3 DNA, which spans 39 bases and is read in frame from base 1. The sequence links TRBV6-5 to TRBJ1-4, with no confident D gene call. The TCR sequence derives from a woman aged 25 to 39 in good health and CMV-seronegative. The sample was PBMCs. The CDR3 protein: CASSYLRDEKLFF. The DNA is as follows: TGTGCCAGCAGTTACCTGAGGGATGAAAAACTGTTTTTT.